These 24 T cell receptor beta chains came from one sample sequenced in a study of T cells in Graves' hyperthyroidism and ophthalmopathy. Amplified TCR beta CDR3 regions came from RNA transcripts. First-round RT-PCR with HTBI primers amplified the TCR CDR3 region. TCRdb itself ran the multiplex PCR reads through MiXCR, one entry per CDR3 protein. Of roughly 260,000 distinct CDR3 sequences detected, about 15% appear once; the ten largest clones hold more than 10%. The sequencing input was blood. These receptors came from a woman aged 40 to 50 with Graves' hyperthyroidism that later progressed to Graves' ophthalmopathy.

The CDR3 protein is CASRGAYNEQFF. CDR3 DNA sequence: TGTGCCAGCAGGGGCGCCTACAATGAGCAGTTCTTC. The chain carries TRBV6-1 and TRBJ2-1; D is uncertain. V was shortened by 6 bases and J by 2 bases, with 5 bases between the two germline ends. CDR1 and CDR2 (germline): MNHNS, SASEGT. This CDR3 is built from 12 residues.

This clonotype has at least ten counts. The rearrangement links TRBV11-2 to TRBJ2-5; 13 nucleotides line up with TRBD2. V shed 5 bases, J shed 4 bases, and the junction held 10 bases outside the gene matches. CDR3 length: 17 amino acids. Looked up from germline, CDR1 is SGHAT and CDR2 is FQNNGV. As DNA, the CDR3 is TGTGCCAGCAGCCCCCACGGACTAGCGGGAGTGGTAGAGACCCAGTACTTC. It is translated as CASSPHGLAGVVETQYF.

This clonotype was seen a handful of times. V usage is TRBV30 and J usage is TRBJ2-2, with D unresolved. Germline values: CDR1 GTSNPN, CDR2 SVGIG (reference sequence). CDR3 size: 15 residues. Trimming left V 3 bases short and J 4 bases short, with 15 bases between. The CDR3 sequence is CAWRVRVLSTGELFF. In nucleotides, the CDR3 is TGTGCCTGGAGGGTACGAGTTTTAAGCACCGGGGAGCTGTTTTTT.

The chain carries TRBV6-2 or TRBV6-3 and TRBJ2-7; TRBD2 matches at 9 bases. V dropped 6 bases and J dropped 2; count of bases not matched to a gene: 11. Per the germline V gene, CDR1 is MNHEY and CDR2 is SVGEGT. The CDR3 is 16 residues long. DNA for the CDR3: TGTGCCAGCAGCGTCATAGCGGGAGTTCAACCCTACGAGCAGTACTTC. Its protein product is CASSVIAGVQPYEQYF.

This clonotype was observed many times. The genes are TRBV2 and TRBJ2-3, with D perhaps matching TRBD1 (6 bases). V lost 10 bases and J 4 bases, leaving 15 bases between the germline ends. The germline V gene has CDR1 SNHLY and CDR2 FYNNEI. This CDR3 region has 13 residues. The chain's CDR3 is CATRWGQADTQYF. DNA for the CDR3: TGTGCCACCAGGTGGGGGCAGGCAGATACGCAGTATTTT.

This clonotype was recorded at least ten times. The V and J genes are TRBV10-3 and TRBJ2-7, with D perhaps matching TRBD1 or TRBD2 (5 bases each). Deletions cut 7 bases from V and 3 bases from J, with 13 bases between. Germline V CDR1 and CDR2: ENHRY, SYGVKD. There are 13 residues in the CDR3. The CDR3 coding sequence is TGTGCCATCAAACGGGACCCGGGCTACGAGCAGTACTTC. Its protein product is CAIKRDPGYEQYF.

V gene TRBV28 combines with J gene TRBJ1-1; no reliable D call. This CDR3 has 14 amino acids. Germline V lookup: CDR1 MDHEN, CDR2 SYDVKM. Trimming removed 6 bases at V and 12 bases at J, with 23 bases between. Here the CDR3 reads CASSLGLRNGGTFF. CDR3 DNA: TGTGCCAGCAGCCTAGGGCTTAGAAATGGAGGAACTTTCTTT. Complete variable domain (other parts from reference TRBV28 and TRBJ1-1): DVKVTQSSRYLVKRTGEKVFLECVQDMDHENMFWYRQDPGLGLRLIYFSYDVKMKEKGDIPEGYSVSREKKERFSLILESASTNQTSMYLCASSLGLRNGGTFFGQGTRLTVV.

Ten or more counts support this clonotype. This chain joins TRBV20-1 and TRBJ2-3; 7 bases agree with TRBD2. The CDR3 contains 14 residues. The germline V gene encodes CDR1 DFQATT and CDR2 SNEGSKA (reference sequence). The J segment lost 5 bases and the V segment lost 4 bases, leaving 9 bases of the junction unmatched. CDR3: CSAKPASGGDTQYF. DNA of the CDR3: TGCAGTGCTAAACCCGCTAGCGGTGGAGATACGCAGTATTTT.

V usage is TRBV6-1 and J usage is TRBJ1-5; D unresolved. The CDR3 spans 12 residues. Between the trimmed V and J ends, which lost 5 bases and 4 bases, there was a span of 6 bases. The germline CDR1 and CDR2 sequences are MNHNS and SASEGT. CDR3 sequence (DNA): TGTGCCAGCAGTCGCCCTAATCAGCCCCAGCATTTT. Its translation is CASSRPNQPQHF.

This clonotype was detected many times. V and J are TRBV20-1 and TRBJ1-1; TRBD1 might be the D (5 bases). This CDR3 is 14 amino acids long. Trimming left V 2 bases short and J 6 bases short, with 16 bases between. CDR1 and CDR2 (germline): DFQATT, SNEGSKA (reference sequence). The CDR3 reads CSARFTLGGSEAFF. The DNA for the CDR3 is TGCAGTGCTAGATTCACCCTGGGGGGATCTGAAGCTTTCTTT.

A remark on this clonotype: This may be a read error, as it is one base from a much larger clone. The gene calls are TRBV18 and TRBJ2-3; 7 bases are shared with TRBD1. V dropped 3 bases and J dropped 0; count of bases not matched to a gene: 12. The CDR3 is made up of 18 amino acids. Germline values: CDR1 KGHSH, CDR2 LQKENI. The CDR3, as DNA: TGTGCCAGCTCACCTTCCAGGGGGTTCTCAACTAGCACAGATACGCAGTATTTT. Amino acid sequence: CASSPSRGFSTSTDTQYF. The complete variable domain, with remaining parts taken from reference TRBV18 and TRBJ2-3, reads NAGVMQNPRHLVRRRGQEARLRCSPMKGHSHVYWYRQLPEEGLKFMVYLQKENIIDESGMPKERFSAEFPKEGPSILRIQQVVRGDSAAYFCASSPSRGFSTSTDTQYFGPGTRLTVL.

Many counts were recorded for this clonotype. This chain uses TRBV9 with TRBJ2-5; D is undetermined. This CDR3 contains 13 residues. Germline assignment: CDR1 SGDLS and CDR2 YYNGEE. Deletions cut 3 bases from V and 5 bases from J, with 11 bases between. DNA for the CDR3: TGTGCCAGCAGCGCGTCGGGCCGTGAGACCCAGTACTTC. It encodes CASSASGRETQYF. Variable domain in full (rest from reference TRBV9 and TRBJ2-5): DSGVTQTPKHLITATGQRVTLRCSPRSGDLSVYWYQQSLDQGLQFLIQYYNGEERAKGNILERFSAQQFPDLHSELNLSSLELGDSALYFCASSASGRETQYFGPGTRLLVL.

This clonotype was detected many times. The V gene is TRBV28, the J gene TRBJ1-1, with D hard to call. V shed 2 bases and J shed 2 bases, with 15 bases lying between them. Per the germline V gene, CDR1 is MDHEN and CDR2 is SYDVKM. The CDR3 totals 16 residues. CDR3 in DNA: TGTGCCAGCAGTTTACGGACTGGGCAGGCAAACACTGAAGCTTTCTTT. It yields the protein CASSLRTGQANTEAFF.

This clonotype has at least ten counts. The chain combines TRBV6-2 or TRBV6-3 with TRBJ1-1; D is uncertain. CDR1 is MNHEY, CDR2 SVGEGT, per germline. The CDR3 runs to 15 residues. The V end lost 4 bases, the J end lost 2 bases, and 14 bases lay between the germline ends. As DNA, the CDR3 is TGTGCCAGCAGTTCTCTCCACGAAATCAACACTGAAGCTTTCTTT. The encoded protein is CASSSLHEINTEAFF.

This clonotype was counted many times. The chain carries TRBV19 and TRBJ2-3, with 10 bases lining up with TRBD2. CDR1 and CDR2 (germline): LNHDA, SQIVND (reference sequence). J lost 0 bases, V lost 4 bases, and 7 bases had no gene match. CDR3 length equals 17 residues. The CDR3 protein is CASSTPWTSGSTDTQYF. CDR3 DNA sequence: TGTGCCAGTAGTACTCCTTGGACTAGCGGTAGCACAGATACGCAGTATTTT.

Many counts were recorded for this clonotype. The V gene is TRBV5-1, the J gene TRBJ2-3; D remains unclear. V was clipped by 2 bases and J by 3 bases, with 10 bases between them. The CDR3 consists of 14 residues. CDR1 is SGHRS and CDR2 is YFSETQ in the germline V gene. CDR3 in amino acids: CASSFLIPTDTQYF. DNA for the CDR3: TGCGCCAGCAGCTTCCTGATCCCAACAGATACGCAGTATTTT.

This clonotype came up many times. V usage is TRBV25-1 and J usage is TRBJ2-5; the match to TRBD1 covers 7 bases. V lost 1 base to trimming and J lost 12 bases; unmatched junction nucleotides: 11. This CDR3 spans 14 amino acids. CDR1 is MGHDK, CDR2 SYGVNS, per germline. CDR3 sequence (DNA): TGTGCCAGCAGTGAATTGTCTTACGGGACAGCTGAGTACTTC. This codes for CASSELSYGTAEYF.

This clonotype was seen repeatedly, ten times or more. The chain has TRBV7-2 and TRBJ2-5; 10 nucleotides agree with TRBD2. Germline values: CDR1 SGHTA, CDR2 FQGNSA. This CDR3 spans 16 amino acids. V shed 2 bases and J 6 bases; nucleotides not matched to a gene: 9. The DNA for the CDR3 is TGTGCCAGCAGCTTATGGGCTAGCGGGAGTAAGAAGACCCAGTACTTC. Translated, it gives CASSLWASGSKKTQYF.

The CDR3 DNA is TGCAGTGCTAGAATGCTAGCGGGAAGATCAGAGACCCAGTACTTC. It translates to CSARMLAGRSETQYF. The rearrangement links TRBV20-1 to TRBJ2-5; 9 bases map to TRBD2. V was clipped by 2 bases and J by 4 bases; unmatched bases: 8. The germline V gene encodes CDR1 DFQATT and CDR2 SNEGSKA (reference sequence). The CDR3 is made up of 15 amino acids.

This clonotype was seen repeatedly, ten times or more. CDR3 DNA sequence: TGTGCCAGTAGTACTCCGGGACAGGGTAATCAGCCCCAGCATTTT. Translation gives CASSTPGQGNQPQHF. J is TRBJ1-5 and V is TRBV19, with 9 positions matching TRBD1. The V gene end was trimmed by 4 bases and the J gene end by 4 bases; junction bases not matched to a gene: 5. CDR1 and CDR2 (germline): LNHDA, SQIVND (reference sequence). The CDR3 is 15 amino acids. Together with reference TRBV19 and TRBJ1-5, the CDR3 gives the full variable domain: DGGITQSPKYLFRKEGQNVTLSCEQNLNHDAMYWYRQDPGQGLRLIYYSQIVNDFQKGDIAEGYSVSREKKESFPLTVTSAQKNPTAFYLCASSTPGQGNQPQHFGDGTRLSIL.

This clonotype was seen a handful of times. This chain uses TRBV10-3 with TRBJ1-2; the D gene is possibly TRBD1 (6 bases). The CDR3 is 14 amino acids. V lost 4 bases and J lost 4, with 13 bases in between. The germline V gene has CDR1 ENHRY and CDR2 SYGVKD. The CDR3 DNA reads TGTGCCATCAGTGCAGCAGGGGACCTCTATGGCTACACCTTC. Protein product: CAISAAGDLYGYTF.

The sample holds many counts of this clonotype. The CDR3 DNA is TGCGCCAGCAGCTGGGGGACAGCAATAGATACGCAGTATTTT. Encoded protein: CASSWGTAIDTQYF. The V and J genes are TRBV5-1 and TRBJ2-3; 7 bases are shared with TRBD1. The CDR3 totals 14 residues. The J segment lost 5 bases and the V segment lost 3 bases, leaving 6 bases of the junction unmatched. In germline, CDR1 is SGHRS, CDR2 YFSETQ.

As to this clonotype: A read error may explain this, as a much larger clone is one base away. The rearrangement joins TRBV14 to TRBJ1-6, with TRBD1 as a possible D gene (5 bases). This CDR3 spans 16 amino acids. Germline assignment: CDR1 SGHDN and CDR2 FVKESK. In nucleotides, the CDR3 is TGTGCCAGCAGCCGTGACAGTCACCCCCTTAATTTACCCCTCCACTTT. It encodes CASSRDSHPLNLPLHF.

This clonotype appeared many times. The chain carries TRBV20-1 and TRBJ2-5, with TRBD2 matching 8 bases. The V and J ends lost 4 bases and 7 bases, in that order; junction bases with no gene match: 14. Germline loops: CDR1 DFQATT, CDR2 SNEGSKA (reference sequence). The CDR3 runs 15 residues. The CDR3 region is CSAKDPGAGGGTQYF. The DNA for the CDR3 is TGCAGTGCTAAGGACCCCGGGGCGGGAGGAGGGACCCAGTACTTC.